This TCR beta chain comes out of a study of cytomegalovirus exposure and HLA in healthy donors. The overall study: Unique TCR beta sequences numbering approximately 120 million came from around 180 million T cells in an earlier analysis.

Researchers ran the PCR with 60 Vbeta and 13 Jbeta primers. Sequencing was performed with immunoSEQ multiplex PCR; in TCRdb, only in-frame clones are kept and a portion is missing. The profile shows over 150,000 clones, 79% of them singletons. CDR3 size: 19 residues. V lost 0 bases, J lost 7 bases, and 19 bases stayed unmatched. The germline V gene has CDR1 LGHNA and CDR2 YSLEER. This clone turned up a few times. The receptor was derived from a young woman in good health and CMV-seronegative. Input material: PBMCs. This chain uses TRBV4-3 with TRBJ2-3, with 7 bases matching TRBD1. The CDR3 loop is CASSQELRRPDRTDYTQYF. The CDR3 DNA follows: TGCGCCAGCAGCCAAGAATTACGGCGCCCGGACAGGACGGACTATACGCAGTATTTT.